One T cell receptor (beta chain) is described in this entry. V gave up 0 bases and J gave up 3 bases, with 13 bases separating them. The length of the CDR3 is 15 residues. CDR1 is SGDLS, CDR2 YYNGEE, per germline. This record comes from a study of sequential checkpoint blockade in melanoma. The method was immunoSEQ multiplex PCR; TCRdb's version includes in-frame clones alone and lacks a portion of them. The table records 15,000 to 20,000 clones, 55% to 80% of them present only once. Treatment of the sample: randomized to nivolumab then ipilimumab (arm A) or the reverse (arm B). None of the patients previously received DNA-damaging chemotherapy. Live CD3+CD8+ CD19− CD56− cells were sorted from PBMCs.

The sequencing here drew on CD8+ T cells sorted from blood (inferred from file names), taken from a patient given nivolumab and ipilimumab in sequence. The clonotype was recovered from a human donor with melanoma. The rearrangement uses TRBV9 and TRBJ2-7; a weak D match, TRBD1 (6 bases). The CDR3 loop reads CASSVAGTQVYEQYF. The CDR3 region has the DNA TGTGCCAGCAGCGTAGCTGGGACACAAGTCTACGAGCAGTACTTC.